A selection of T cell receptor beta chains follows, all from one sample in a study of post-analysis software for immune sequencing data. TCRdb itself ran the PCR reads through MiXCR, one entry per CDR3 protein. This sample carries hundreds of thousands of distinct CDR3 sequences, roughly 46% of them seen once, and the ten largest clones take roughly 1.8%. The specimen sequenced was blood. The source is a girl aged 5 to 17 with multiple sclerosis. Each CDR3 is given with its conserved first and last residue. A D gene is named only where the DNA matches it firmly. The listing skips clone size in some rows; elsewhere it reads once, few, many or a size class.

>few|TRBD2|TRBV6-5|TRBJ2-5
TGTGCCAGCAGCCCCCAACTAGCGGGGACCCAGTACTTC
CASSPQLAGTQYF
>-|-|TRBV7-2|TRBJ1-2
TGTGCCAGCAGCTCCCCCGGGGGGGCGCGAAGTGGCTACACCTTC
CASSSPGGARSGYTF
>-|-|TRBV4-1|TRBJ2-5
TGCGCCAGCAGCCAAGATCCCCCCGCAGGGAGCAAAGAGACCCAGTACTTC
CASSQDPPAGSKETQYF
>-|-|TRBV27|TRBJ2-5
TGTGCCAGCAGTACGGATAGGGTGGGAGAGACCCAGTACTTC
CASSTDRVGETQYF
>once|TRBD2|TRBV5-1|TRBJ2-7
TGCGCCAGCAGCTTGTGGGGACTAGCGGGGGGGAACGAGCAGTACTTC
CASSLWGLAGGNEQYF
>few|-|TRBV5-4|TRBJ2-7
TGTGCCAGCAGCTTCCCCGGGAGCTCCTACGAGCAGTACTTC
CASSFPGSSYEQYF
>few|-|TRBV5-1|TRBJ2-7
TGCGCCAGCAGCTTGGAACAGACGGGCTTAGAGCAGTACTTC
CASSLEQTGLEQYF
>few|-|TRBV2|TRBJ2-7
TGTGCCACCTTGTTAACCTCCTACGAGCAGTACTTC
CATLLTSYEQYF
>-|-|TRBV20-1|TRBJ2-3
TGCAGTGCTACTCGACCCACAGATACGCAGTATTTT
CSATRPTDTQYF
>-|-|TRBV7-2|TRBJ1-2
TGTGCCAGCAGCTTAGCGACAGGACAGCACTCCTATGGCTACACCTTC
CASSLATGQHSYGYTF
>-|-|TRBV7-9|TRBJ2-7
TGTGCCAGCAGCTTAGATGGGGGTGGTGACGAGCAGTACTTC
CASSLDGGGDEQYF
>-|TRBD2|TRBV5-1|TRBJ2-3
TGCGCCAGCAGCTCGGGTGCGGACCGGGGGGCGCAGTATTTT
CASSSGADRGAQYF
>-|-|TRBV7-3|TRBJ2-2
TGTGCCAGCAGCCCCGCCACCGGGGAGCTGTTTTTT
CASSPATGELFF
>-|-|TRBV27|TRBJ1-2
TGTGCCAGCAGTTTATCGGGGGCTGTCTATGGCTACACCTTC
CASSLSGAVYGYTF
>-|-|TRBV30|TRBJ2-1
TGTGCCTGGACCCCTATGGATGAGCAGTTCTTC
CAWTPMDEQFF
>few|TRBD2|TRBV6-4|TRBJ2-1
TGTGCCAGCAGTGACAGGCGGGAGGCCAATGAGCAGTTCTTC
CASSDRREANEQFF
>few|-|TRBV5-1|TRBJ2-1
TGCGCCAGCAGCCCCGAAGGGGGGCCCAATGAGCAGTTCTTC
CASSPEGGPNEQFF
>-|TRBD1|TRBV2|TRBJ1-5
TGTGCCAGTAGCAATGGACAGGATTTCAAGCCCCAGCATTTT
CASSNGQDFKPQHF
>-|TRBD1|TRBV6-2/TRBV6-3|TRBJ2-5
TGTGCCAGCAGTTACTCGAACAGGGGGCGTAGAGAGACCCAGTACTTC
CASSYSNRGRRETQYF
>-|TRBD1|TRBV20-1|TRBJ2-7
TGCAGTGCTGAAGACAGGGACCCCGGGGACGAGCAGTACTTC
CSAEDRDPGDEQYF
>few|-|TRBV7-8|TRBJ2-7
TGTGCCAGCAGCTCCTATGGGTTCTCCTACGAGCAGTACTTC
CASSSYGFSYEQYF
>-|-|TRBV28|TRBJ2-7
TGTGCCAGCAGTTTATATGGGCAGGGAAAGAGTGACGAGCAGTACTTC
CASSLYGQGKSDEQYF
>few|TRBD1|TRBV20-1|TRBJ1-5
TGCAGTGCTTCCAAACAGGGGGCAGATCAGCCCCAGCATTTT
CSASKQGADQPQHF
>few|TRBD1|TRBV7-2|TRBJ2-1
TGTGCCAGCAGCTTAGCCTCCGGGACAGGGAGCTCCTACAATGAGCAGTTCTTC
CASSLASGTGSSYNEQFF
>-|-|TRBV10-3|TRBJ2-3
TGTGCCATCAGTGAGAAGGACGTTCCCACAGATACGCAGTATTTT
CAISEKDVPTDTQYF
>few|TRBD2|TRBV29-1|TRBJ2-1
TGCAGCGTTGAAGGCGGGAGGGCCGTTAATGAGCAGTTCTTC
CSVEGGRAVNEQFF
>few|TRBD1|TRBV27|TRBJ2-5
TGTGCCAGCAGGAGACAGGGTCGGGGAGAGACCCAGTACTTC
CASRRQGRGETQYF
>-|-|TRBV12-3/TRBV12-4|TRBJ1-2
TGTGCCAGCAGCCCAGACTACTATGGCTACACCTTC
CASSPDYYGYTF
>-|-|TRBV12-3/TRBV12-4|TRBJ1-4
TGTGCCAGCAGTTTTAGGGGCTCGGATGAAAAACTGTTTTTT
CASSFRGSDEKLFF
>-|-|TRBV12-3/TRBV12-4|TRBJ1-2
TGTGCCAGCAGTTTGCGACGGCGGACTCCTAACTATGGCTACACCTTC
CASSLRRRTPNYGYTF
>-|-|TRBV5-4|TRBJ2-1
TGTGCCAGCAGCTTGTTGCGGGGCTACGATGAGCAGTTCTTC
CASSLLRGYDEQFF
>-|TRBD1|TRBV6-1|TRBJ1-2
TGTGCCAGCCGAAGGGGGACCGGGACAGAATACTATGGCTACACCTTC
CASRRGTGTEYYGYTF
>few|-|TRBV7-8|TRBJ1-2
TGTGCCAGCAGCTGGCTGGGGGATGCGGACTACACCTTC
CASSWLGDADYTF
>-|TRBD2|TRBV19|TRBJ2-7
TGTACCAGTCAATCGCGGGAGAACTACGAGCAGTACTTC
CTSQSRENYEQYF
>few|-|TRBV5-6|TRBJ1-2
TGTGCCAGCAGCCCTACTGGGACGGTCTATGGCTACACCTTC
CASSPTGTVYGYTF
>-|-|TRBV14|TRBJ2-1
TGTGCCAGCAGCCCGGGCGTAACGGTCCTTAATGAGCAGTTCTTC
CASSPGVTVLNEQFF
>-|-|TRBV7-2|TRBJ2-7
TGTGCCAGCAGCTCGAGGCGCCAGTCCTACGAGCAGTACTTC
CASSSRRQSYEQYF
>-|-|TRBV7-9|TRBJ2-7
TGTGCCAGCAGCCCATTAATCGGCGTGGGACGATCCTACGAGCAGTACTTC
CASSPLIGVGRSYEQYF
>-|-|TRBV5-5|TRBJ1-1
TGTGCCAGCAGCTCTATTGCCTGGGAAGCTTTCTTT
CASSSIAWEAFF
>-|-|TRBV5-1|TRBJ2-7
TGCGCCAGCAGCGGGAGGGACAGAGCCTACGAGCAGTACTTC
CASSGRDRAYEQYF
>-|TRBD1|TRBV12-3/TRBV12-4|TRBJ2-5
TGTGCCAGCAGCCCCTGGATGACAGGGCAAGAGACCCAGTACTTC
CASSPWMTGQETQYF
>-|TRBD1|TRBV6-5|TRBJ2-4
TGTGCCAGCAGCCCGACAGGGGCGATAGGAAACATTCAGTACTTC
CASSPTGAIGNIQYF
>-|TRBD2|TRBV7-9|TRBJ2-1
TGTGCCAGCAGCCATAGCGGGATCAATGAGCAGTTCTTC
CASSHSGINEQFF
>few|-|TRBV7-2|TRBJ2-7
TGTACCAGCAGCTTAGGACGAAGGACATACGAGCAGTACTTC
CTSSLGRRTYEQYF
>-|-|TRBV11-2|TRBJ2-1
TGTGCCAGCAGGCCACACGATAGCTCCTACAATGAGCAGTTCTTC
CASRPHDSSYNEQFF
>once|-|TRBV7-9|TRBJ1-2
TGTGCTCTCGGGGGCTACACCTTC
CALGGYTF
>-|TRBD2|TRBV12-3/TRBV12-4|TRBJ2-7
TGTGCCAGCAGTTTAGCGCTCGAAGCGGGAGGGCTCTACGAGCAGTACTTC
CASSLALEAGGLYEQYF
>few|TRBD1|TRBV5-1|TRBJ2-7
TGCGCCAGCAGCGGGGGGGACAGGGGTACCGAGCAGTACTTC
CASSGGDRGTEQYF
>few|-|TRBV7-8|TRBJ2-7
TGTGCCAGCAGCACCGGGGCTATAGGGGACGAGCAGTACTTC
CASSTGAIGDEQYF
>-|-|TRBV12-3/TRBV12-4|TRBJ1-5
TGTGCCAGCAGTTTAGGGGACGGTCTCAATCAGCCCCAGCATTTT
CASSLGDGLNQPQHF
>once|-|TRBV9|TRBJ2-6
TGTGCCAGCAGCGTAGGAACGTTAGCTGGGGCCAACGTCCTGACTTTC
CASSVGTLAGANVLTF
>-|-|TRBV5-1|TRBJ1-3
TGCGCCAGCAGCTTTACAGCCCGGGAGGACACCATATATTTT
CASSFTAREDTIYF
>-|-|TRBV11-3|TRBJ2-5
TGTGCCAGCAGCCCCCGCTCGGATCTGTACCAAGAGACCCAGTACTTC
CASSPRSDLYQETQYF
>-|-|TRBV5-4|TRBJ1-2
TGTGCCAGCAGCTTAAGACAGTCGGAGGCATACGCTGGGTACACCTTC
CASSLRQSEAYAGYTF
>few|-|TRBV7-9|TRBJ1-1
TGTGCCAGCAGCGCGGCTGAAGCTTTCTTT
CASSAAEAFF